Following are 26 T cell receptor beta chains from one sample sequenced in a study of cytomegalovirus exposure and HLA in healthy donors (TCRdb year 2017). The library was prepared using the immunoSEQ multiplex PCR assay. The multiplex PCR relied on a mix of 60 forward primers for TCR Vbeta segments and 13 reverse primers for TCR Jbeta segments. TCRdb took over this immuneACCESS table, retaining in-frame rearrangements with V and J assigned. Such tables are incomplete; in checked studies, under half of the missing clones stem from an unresolved V gene, and the remainder is unexplained. Within this sample are some 100,000 clones, with 75% to 85% of them counted one time only. In total, the top ten clones hold 1.2% of the sample. The sequencing sample was made of PBMCs. These receptors originate from a woman younger than 35 in good health and CMV-seronegative.

The rearrangement joins TRBV29-1 to TRBJ2-7; D gene uncertain. V was pared by 5 bases and J by 2 bases, with 10 bases between. Germline V gene sequence: CDR1 SQVTM, CDR2 ANQGSEA. This CDR3 has 12 residues. CDR3 nucleotides: TGCAGCGTTTTTTTGCCTACCTACGAGCAGTACTTC. It yields the protein CSVFLPTYEQYF.

The chain is built from TRBV19 and TRBJ2-5; 7 nucleotides agree with TRBD1. There are 14 residues in the CDR3. Germline V gene lookup returns CDR1 LNHDA and CDR2 SQIVND (reference sequence). Trimming removed 3 bases from V and 6 bases from J; junction bases left unmatched: 7. CDR3 region: CASSIDRVDKTQYF. DNA of the CDR3: TGTGCCAGTAGTATCGACAGGGTCGATAAGACCCAGTACTTC.

This clone was seen once. The rearrangement uses TRBV19 and TRBJ2-1; 12 bases are shared with TRBD2. V lost 1 base to trimming and J lost 7 bases; unmatched junction nucleotides: 2. Germline CDR1 and CDR2: LNHDA and SQIVND (reference sequence). The CDR3 is made up of 15 amino acids. CDR3 DNA: TGTGCCAGTAGTATAGGAGGGACTAGCGGGAATGAGCAGTTCTTC. Encoded protein: CASSIGGTSGNEQFF.

This chain joins TRBV29-1 and TRBJ2-1; 8 bases agree with TRBD1. This CDR3 has 13 amino acids. Germline loops: CDR1 SQVTM, CDR2 ANQGSEA. With 4 bases clipped from V and 6 bases from J, the junction kept 5 bases outside the gene matches. The chain's CDR3 is CSVGGTGSNEQFF. Here the CDR3 DNA reads TGCAGCGTTGGGGGGACAGGCTCCAATGAGCAGTTCTTC.

This clone showed up just a few times. J is TRBJ1-5 and V is TRBV11-2, with TRBD1 matching over 10 bases. The CDR3 has 16 residues. After removal of 5 bases from V and 3 bases from J, the junction contained 7 bases not matched to a gene. Germline CDR1 is SGHAT and CDR2 is FQNNGV. The CDR3 region is CASSPGTGASNQPQHF. The CDR3 DNA sequence: TGTGCCAGCAGCCCCGGGACAGGGGCTTCCAATCAGCCCCAGCATTTT.

This chain links TRBV5-1 with TRBJ1-6; D is ambiguous. CDR3 size: 15 residues. V dropped 5 bases and J dropped 7 bases, with 16 bases sitting between them. The germline V gene encodes CDR1 SGHRS and CDR2 YFSETQ. CDR3 bases: TGCGCCAGCAGGTATCAAGCGGCGGCCAATTCACCCCTCCACTTT. It yields the protein CASRYQAAANSPLHF.

The J gene is TRBJ1-5, the V gene TRBV19; 9 bases match TRBD1. V gave up 6 bases and J gave up 4 bases; unmatched junction bases: 7. CDR3 length: 15 residues. CDR1 is LNHDA and CDR2 is SQIVND in the germline V gene (reference sequence). CDR3 sequence reads: CASRKQGAWNQPQHF. CDR3 bases: TGTGCCAGTAGGAAACAGGGGGCTTGGAATCAGCCCCAGCATTTT.

J is TRBJ2-3 and V is TRBV4-3; D perhaps matches TRBD1 (6 bases). CDR3 length: 16 residues. Trimming removed 4 bases at V and 3 bases at J, with 17 bases between. The germline V gene has CDR1 LGHNA and CDR2 YSLEER. CDR3 sequence (DNA): TGCGCCAGCAGCCGCACCGGGACAAGTAGTACAGATACGCAGTATTTT. It codes for CASSRTGTSSTDTQYF.

J is TRBJ2-7 and V is TRBV6-1; a weak D match, TRBD1 (6 bases). This CDR3 contains 14 residues. Trimming pared 3 bases from V and 1 base from J, leaving 10 bases between. Per germline, CDR1 MNHNS and CDR2 SASEGT. The CDR3 DNA sequence: TGTGCCAGCAGTGACTTAGGACAGTCCTACGAGCAGTACTTC. Amino acids: CASSDLGQSYEQYF.

The rearrangement joins TRBV5-3 to TRBJ2-1; TRBD2 matches 12 bases. TRBV5-3 is an open reading frame, and its role is uncertain. The CDR3 runs 15 residues. The V segment lost 7 bases and the J segment 9 bases; nucleotides outside the gene matches: 11. As DNA, the CDR3 is TGTGCCAGACTACCCTCTAGCGGGGGGGCCTGTGAGCAGTTCTTC. It codes for CARLPSSGGACEQFF.

In its sample, this clone was seen once. The rearrangement joins TRBV19 to TRBJ2-5, with D hard to call. The CDR3 consists of 12 residues. Germline CDR1 LNHDA, CDR2 SQIVND (reference sequence). Trimming cost V 4 bases and J 1 base, with 4 bases left between them. The CDR3 nucleotides read TGTGCCAGTAGTAATATCCAAGAGACCCAGTACTTC. It translates to CASSNIQETQYF.

The V gene is TRBV29-1, the J gene TRBJ2-7, with 11 positions matching TRBD2. Germline V lookup: CDR1 SQVTM, CDR2 ANQGSEA. V shed 7 bases and J 3 bases; nucleotides not matched to a gene: 8. The CDR3 sequence is 14 residues long. CDR3 protein: CSALGTSGHYEQYF. The CDR3, as DNA: TGCAGCGCCTTAGGGACTAGCGGCCACTACGAGCAGTACTTC.

With regard to this clone: The same CDR3 also results from other DNA sequences found in this sample. The CDR3 sequence is CASSEGAGAHYGYTF. The CDR3 coding sequence is TGTGCCAGCAGTGAGGGGGCCGGGGCGCACTATGGCTACACCTTC. The chain employs TRBV6-1 and TRBJ1-2, with TRBD1 as a possible D gene (6 bases). The ends were cut back, 3 bases at V and 3 bases at J, with 14 bases in the middle. The CDR3 has 15 residues. Looked up from germline, CDR1 is MNHNS and CDR2 is SASEGT.

The CDR3 protein is CASSLRDLGTYGYTF. Here the CDR3 DNA reads TGTGCCAGTAGTCTCCGGGACCTAGGGACTTATGGCTACACCTTC. This chain joins TRBV19 and TRBJ1-2, with D perhaps matching TRBD1 (5 bases). Trimming stripped 5 bases from V and 5 bases from J, with 18 bases between. Germline V CDR1 and CDR2: LNHDA, SQIVND (reference sequence). The CDR3 length is 15 residues.

The chain joins TRBV6-5 to TRBJ2-1, with no clear D. V lost 10 bases, J lost 1 base, and 17 bases lay in between. Germline CDR1 and CDR2: MNHEY and SVGAGI. This CDR3 region has 15 residues. The CDR3 DNA sequence: TGTGCCACCGTAGCTTTGTCTGGTTCCTACAATGAGCAGTTCTTC. Amino acids: CATVALSGSYNEQFF.

This clone was recorded once. The V gene is TRBV28, the J gene TRBJ2-3; no clear D. The V end lost 3 bases, the J end lost 4 bases, and 8 bases lay between the germline ends. This CDR3 has 13 residues. Germline-derived CDR1 and CDR2 are MDHEN and SYDVKM. Written as DNA, the CDR3 is TGTGCCAGCAGTTTCCCGGTAGCAGATACGCAGTATTTT. Protein: CASSFPVADTQYF.

V and J are TRBV19 and TRBJ2-6; D unresolved. Trimming took 2 bases from V and 5 from J, leaving 13 bases between them. The CDR3 has 16 amino acids. Germline values: CDR1 LNHDA, CDR2 SQIVND (reference sequence). The CDR3 sequence: CASSIMWSARANVLTF. The DNA for the CDR3 is TGTGCCAGTAGTATAATGTGGAGCGCTCGGGCCAACGTCCTGACTTTC.

This chain connects TRBV18 to TRBJ2-1; 9 bases match TRBD1. The V segment lost 6 bases and the J segment 5 bases; nucleotides outside the gene matches: 5. CDR1 and CDR2 (germline): KGHSH, LQKENI. This CDR3 has 14 amino acids. The CDR3 region has the DNA TGTGCCAGCTCGCCAAGGACAGGGGACAATGAGCAGTTCTTC. Translation gives CASSPRTGDNEQFF.

This clone appeared a few times. The chain is built from TRBV4-3 and TRBJ1-1; 7 bases are shared with TRBD1. The CDR3 has 15 amino acids. Germline V gene lookup returns CDR1 LGHNA and CDR2 YSLEER. Trimming cost V 4 bases and J 1 base; bases outside gene matches: 6. CDR3 loop: CASSRDSTTNTEAFF. The CDR3 DNA follows: TGCGCCAGCAGCCGGGACAGTACTACGAACACTGAAGCTTTCTTT.

This clone was seen only once. The rearrangement joins TRBV28 to TRBJ2-7; possibly TRBD1 for D (6 bases). Between the trimmed V and J ends, which lost 3 bases and 3 bases, there was a span of 15 bases. The germline CDR1 and CDR2 sequences are MDHEN and SYDVKM. This CDR3 is 15 amino acids long. DNA for the CDR3: TGTGCCAGCAGTTTTGTAGGGGGTAAAGACTACGAGCAGTACTTC. This encodes CASSFVGGKDYEQYF.

The chain recombines TRBV18 with TRBJ2-5; 9 bases fit TRBD1. The J call may be in error: the DNA end matches TRBJ2-7 better. CDR1 KGHSH and CDR2 LQKENI come from the germline V gene. CDR3 length: 14 residues. The CDR3 region is CASSPRQGAYEQYF. The CDR3, as DNA: TGTGCCAGCTCACCCCGACAGGGGGCCTACGAGCAGTACTTC.

This clone was seen a few times. This chain connects TRBV27 to TRBJ2-6; D may be TRBD2 (6 bases). The germline V gene encodes CDR1 MNHEY and CDR2 SMNVEV (reference sequence). CDR3 length equals 16 residues. Trimming pared 5 bases from V and 2 bases from J, leaving 13 bases between. In nucleotides, the CDR3 is TGTGCCAGCAGTCCCAGTTCGGGGGCTGGGGCCAACGTCCTGACTTTC. Encoded protein: CASSPSSGAGANVLTF.

The rearrangement uses TRBV7-8 and TRBJ2-1; 7 nucleotides line up with TRBD2. This CDR3 comprises 16 residues. The ends lost 5 bases at V and 5 bases at J; junction bases unmatched: 12. CDR1 SGHVS and CDR2 FQNEAQ come from the germline V gene. The CDR3 is CASSATLGRGNNEQFF. In DNA, the CDR3 is TGTGCCAGCAGCGCGACGTTGGGGCGGGGGAACAATGAGCAGTTCTTC.

The rearrangement links TRBV19 to TRBJ2-3; 9 bases match TRBD2. Looked up from germline, CDR1 is LNHDA and CDR2 is SQIVND (reference sequence). The length of the CDR3 is 14 residues. V was pared by 4 bases and J by 6 bases, with 5 bases of the junction left unmatched. Here the CDR3 DNA reads TGTGCCAGTAGTAGCGGGGGGGCCGGGGATACGCAGTATTTT. It yields the protein CASSSGGAGDTQYF.

The rearrangement joins TRBV9 to TRBJ2-2; D is perhaps TRBD1 (6 bases). This CDR3 is 16 amino acids long. V lost 4 bases to trimming and J lost 0 bases, with 13 bases between them. CDR1 and CDR2 (germline): SGDLS, YYNGEE. This CDR3 reads CASSLTGTTNTGELFF. CDR3 in DNA: TGTGCCAGCAGCTTAACCGGGACAACGAACACCGGGGAGCTGTTTTTT.

This sequence joins TRBV28 and TRBJ2-2; the match to TRBD1 covers 8 bases. Per the germline V gene, CDR1 is MDHEN and CDR2 is SYDVKM. V was pared by 5 bases and J by 5 bases, with 16 bases of the junction left unmatched. This CDR3 region has 18 residues. CDR3 in amino acids: CASSPIGYTGGRTGELFF. As DNA, the CDR3 is TGTGCCAGCAGTCCTATAGGGTATACAGGGGGTAGGACCGGGGAGCTGTTTTTT. The variable domain in full, completed from reference TRBV28 and TRBJ2-2, reads DVKVTQSSRYLVKRTGEKVFLECVQDMDHENMFWYRQDPGLGLRLIYFSYDVKMKEKGDIPEGYSVSREKKERFSLILESASTNQTSMYLCASSPIGYTGGRTGELFFGEGSRLTVL.